This is a list of T cell receptor beta chains from one sample in a study of post-analysis software for immune sequencing data. TCRdb passed the PCR reads through MiXCR, listing each CDR3 protein once. Of roughly 800,000 distinct CDR3 sequences listed, about 27% are singletons. The source material was blood. These receptors came from a girl under 18 with multiple sclerosis. Each CDR3 is given with its conserved first and last residue. Fields, in order: J gene, V gene, D gene, clone size, CDR3 protein, CDR3 DNA. D genes are given only for firm matches. Clone size appears in some rows only: once, few, many, or a class for an expanded clone.

>TRBJ2-7|TRBV20-1|TRBD2|-
CSATSEREPFVHEQYF
TGCAGTGCTACGTCAGAGCGGGAGCCGTTTGTCCACGAGCAGTACTTC
>TRBJ1-1|TRBV9|-|-
CASSVGRDTEAFF
TGTGCCAGCAGCGTAGGTCGGGACACTGAAGCTTTCTTT
>TRBJ2-2|TRBV12-3/TRBV12-4|-|-
CASSLGDSGELFF
TGTGCCAGCAGTTTAGGGGACTCAGGGGAGCTGTTTTTT
>TRBJ2-1|TRBV28|-|-
CASSWYYHTNQSFYNEQFF
TGTGCCAGCAGTTGGTATTACCATACCAACCAGAGCTTCTACAATGAGCAGTTCTTC
>TRBJ2-1|TRBV29-1|TRBD2|many
CSVVGSGGYNEQFF
TGCAGCGTTGTTGGGTCGGGGGGGTACAATGAGCAGTTCTTC
>TRBJ2-7|TRBV20-1|-|few
CSAYIGITYEQYF
TGCAGTGCCTATATAGGGATTACCTACGAGCAGTACTTC
>TRBJ2-5|TRBV12-3/TRBV12-4|-|many
CASSPWDSRGQETQYF
TGTGCCAGCAGCCCATGGGACTCCAGGGGCCAAGAGACCCAGTACTTC
>TRBJ2-3|TRBV29-1|TRBD2|few
CSSRSGGASTDTQYF
TGCAGCTCCCGAAGCGGGGGGGCTAGCACAGATACGCAGTATTTT
>TRBJ1-1|TRBV20-1|-|-
CSAQRGGPEAFF
TGCAGTGCTCAGAGGGGCGGGCCTGAAGCTTTCTTT
>TRBJ2-5|TRBV10-3|-|few
CAISEGRGWKETQYF
TGTGCCATCAGTGAGGGGCGAGGGTGGAAAGAGACCCAGTACTTC
>TRBJ2-5|TRBV5-1|TRBD2|-
CASTPGGGETQYF
TGCGCCAGCACCCCTGGGGGGGGAGAGACCCAGTACTTC
>TRBJ2-7|TRBV29-1|-|-
CSVDNGKPYEQYF
TGCAGCGTTGATAACGGGAAGCCCTACGAGCAGTACTTC